Detailed here is one T cell receptor beta chain. Its antigen is not identified. This record comes from a study of T cell clonotyping in hematopoietic cell transplantation. Study results and caveats: Few recipient clonotypes overlapped donors; over 97% were de novo at given depth. Without cell sorting, CD4 versus CD8 contributions remain unresolved. Pathologically expanded recipient clonotypes increased progressively from day 30 to day 180 as diversity fell.

The protocol was immunoSEQ multiplex PCR, while the TCRdb copy is restricted to in-frame clones and leaves out a portion. The data hold over 7,000 clones, with 75% to 85% observed a single time. Recipients were bled about 28 days pretransplant and at posttransplant days 30, 100, 180. The sample consisted of peripheral blood mononuclear cells, taken 180 days after allogeneic stem cell transplant. This receptor was identified in a female patient between 50 and 60 years old who had an allogeneic stem cell transplant from an unrelated donor, so the T cells may come from the graft donor. Some clones in this sample may be carry-over from other donors' samples.

CDR3 DNA sequence: TGTGCCAGCAGCCCCGGGTCTGCGGATTCCTACGAGCAGTACTTC. As protein: CASSPGSADSYEQYF. The chain carries TRBV9 and TRBJ2-7, with D uncertain. The V gene's germline CDR1 is SGDLS and CDR2 YYNGEE. The CDR3 runs 15 residues. The V end lost 4 bases, the J end lost 1 base, and 15 bases lay between the germline ends.